Below, 30 T cell receptor beta chains from the same sample are listed, as sequenced in a study of cytomegalovirus exposure and HLA in healthy donors. Primers for the PCR totalled 60 Vbeta and 13 Jbeta. Sequencing used immunoSEQ multiplex PCR; TCRdb keeps in-frame clones, though not all of them. The sample has about 77,000 clones; approximately 78% are singletons. The source material was PBMCs. These receptors were taken from a man in his forties or fifties in good health and CMV-seronegative.

This clone has only one observation. This chain uses TRBV7-9 with TRBJ2-7; 9 positions agree with TRBD1. Germline CDR1 reads SEHNR; CDR2 reads FQNEAQ (reference sequence). The CDR3 has 15 residues. V lost 4 bases to trimming and J lost 2 bases; unmatched junction nucleotides: 6. The CDR3 spells CASSSGQGLTYEQYF. In DNA, the CDR3 is TGTGCCAGCAGCTCAGGACAGGGGCTAACCTACGAGCAGTACTTC. The whole variable domain, filled in from reference TRBV7-9 and TRBJ2-7, reads DTGVSQNPRHKITKRGQNVTFRCDPISEHNRLYWYRQTLGQGPEFLTYFQNEAQLEKSRLLSDRFSAERPKGSFSTLEIQRTEQGDSAMYLCASSSGQGLTYEQYFGPGTRLTVT.

The gene calls are TRBV13 and TRBJ1-2; 8 bases line up with TRBD1. The CDR3 length is 15 residues. With V trimmed by 1 base and J by 4 bases, 5 bases remained unmatched. Germline values: CDR1 PRHDT, CDR2 FYEKMQ (reference sequence). The CDR3 sequence is CASSLVGTGAYGYTF. The DNA for the CDR3 is TGTGCCAGCAGCTTAGTGGGGACAGGTGCCTATGGCTACACCTTC.

This clone was observed a handful of times. The chain is built from TRBV30 and TRBJ1-4; D ambiguous. CDR1 and CDR2 from the germline V gene are GTSNPN and SVGIG (reference sequence). Trimming removed 2 bases from V and 8 bases from J, with 9 bases in between. The CDR3 runs 12 residues. The CDR3 DNA is TGTGCCTGGAGTCCCAATGTGGAAAAACTGTTTTTT. Translation gives CAWSPNVEKLFF.

The chain has TRBV9 and TRBJ2-7; a weak D match, TRBD1 (6 bases). Deletions cut 0 bases from V and 6 bases from J, with 10 bases between. The CDR3 sequence is 13 residues long. Germline loops: CDR1 SGDLS, CDR2 YYNGEE. In DNA, the CDR3 is TGTGCCAGCAGCGTAGATACAGGGTTCGAGCAGTACTTC. This sequence encodes CASSVDTGFEQYF.

This chain links TRBV4-3 with TRBJ1-1; D perhaps matches TRBD1 (6 bases). Germline values: CDR1 LGHNA, CDR2 YSLEER. The CDR3 totals 15 residues. Trimming left V 0 bases short and J 8 bases short, with 16 bases between. The CDR3 loop reads CASSQDERGTREAFF. In DNA, the CDR3 is TGCGCCAGCAGCCAAGATGAAAGGGGGACAAGGGAAGCTTTCTTT.

The chain recombines TRBV6-1 with TRBJ1-5, with 7 nucleotides matching TRBD1. V was clipped by 4 bases and J by 2 bases; unmatched bases: 11. Germline V gene data show CDR1 as MNHNS and CDR2 as SASEGT. The CDR3 spans 17 residues. The CDR3 nucleotides are TGTGCCAGCAGTGCCGGGACAGTCCCCCGGGGCAATCAGCCCCAGCATTTT. The encoded protein is CASSAGTVPRGNQPQHF.

The rearrangement uses TRBV6-1 and TRBJ1-1; 11 positions match TRBD1. Looked up from germline, CDR1 is MNHNS and CDR2 is SASEGT. The CDR3 covers 15 residues. Unmatched junction bases numbered 5, after V lost 7 bases and J lost 1 base. Written as DNA, the CDR3 is TGTGCCAGCAAAGGACAGGGGGCCTCGAACACTGAAGCTTTCTTT. This translates into CASKGQGASNTEAFF.

J is TRBJ2-1 and V is TRBV9; D is undetermined. V was trimmed by 7 bases and J by 6 bases, leaving 11 bases between them. This CDR3 region has 12 residues. Per the germline V gene, CDR1 is SGDLS and CDR2 is YYNGEE. CDR3 region: CASGVAFNEQFF. CDR3 DNA sequence: TGTGCCAGCGGTGTTGCGTTCAATGAGCAGTTCTTC.

The J gene is TRBJ1-2, the V gene TRBV28; 7 bases map to TRBD1. Per germline, CDR1 MDHEN and CDR2 SYDVKM. V lost 7 bases and J lost 3; bases outside the gene matches: 8. The CDR3 is 14 residues long. The CDR3 spells CASTPPQGDYGYTF. DNA of the CDR3: TGTGCCAGCACCCCTCCCCAGGGGGACTATGGCTACACCTTC.

This chain links TRBV19 with TRBJ2-1, with D possibly TRBD1 on 6 matching bases. The CDR3 consists of 16 residues. Per the germline V gene, CDR1 is LNHDA and CDR2 is SQIVND (reference sequence). The ends were cut back, 6 bases at V and 1 base at J, with 16 bases in the middle. This CDR3 reads CASSRPRGGSYNEQFF. CDR3 nucleotides: TGTGCCAGTAGCCGCCCGAGAGGGGGATCCTACAATGAGCAGTTCTTC.

The chain couples TRBV29-1 to TRBJ2-5, with no clear D. This CDR3 comprises 12 residues. Trimming removed 4 bases from V and 1 base from J, with 7 bases in between. Germline V lookup: CDR1 SQVTM, CDR2 ANQGSEA. The CDR3, as DNA: TGCAGCGTTGGATTCAGCCAAGAGACCCAGTACTTC. Its protein is CSVGFSQETQYF.

The chain recombines TRBV19 with TRBJ2-7; 7 positions agree with TRBD2. With V trimmed by 6 bases and J by 0 bases, 14 bases remained unmatched. The CDR3 sequence is 17 residues long. CDR1 and CDR2 (germline): LNHDA, SQIVND (reference sequence). The CDR3: CASREGLAADSSYEQYF. CDR3 coding DNA: TGTGCCAGTAGGGAGGGCCTAGCGGCAGATAGCTCCTACGAGCAGTACTTC.

The rearrangement links TRBV27 to TRBJ1-2; D is ambiguous. The germline V gene has CDR1 MNHEY and CDR2 SMNVEV (reference sequence). The CDR3 covers 15 residues. V lost 7 bases and J 0 bases, leaving 15 bases between the germline ends. CDR3 sequence reads: CASIYCTAPNYGYTF. CDR3 coding DNA: TGTGCCAGCATATATTGTACAGCACCTAACTATGGCTACACCTTC.

This rearrangement joins TRBV10-3 to TRBJ2-2, with D perhaps TRBD1 (5 bases). CDR3 length: 13 residues. Germline V CDR1 and CDR2: ENHRY, SYGVKD. The ends were cut back, 7 bases at V and 7 bases at J, with 13 bases in the middle. The CDR3 region has the DNA TGTGCCATCAACATGGATAGGGGCGGGGAGCTGTTTTTT. Translation gives CAINMDRGGELFF.

This clone was counted only a few times. This chain connects TRBV19 to TRBJ2-1; 10 bases line up with TRBD2. CDR1 is LNHDA, CDR2 SQIVND, per germline (reference sequence). The J segment lost 6 bases and the V segment lost 1 base, leaving 0 bases of the junction unmatched. The CDR3 spans 14 residues. The CDR3: CASSIGTSGNEQFF. The CDR3 nucleotides are TGTGCCAGTAGTATAGGGACTAGCGGCAATGAGCAGTTCTTC.

The chain combines TRBV28 with TRBJ2-1, with 13 bases aligning to TRBD2. J was trimmed by 3 bases and V by 5 bases; bases with no gene match: 1. Germline V lookup: CDR1 MDHEN, CDR2 SYDVKM. The CDR3 is made up of 15 amino acids. In nucleotides, the CDR3 is TGTGCCAGCAGTCGACTAGCGGGGGGCTACAATGAGCAGTTCTTC. This gives the protein CASSRLAGGYNEQFF. Full variable domain (missing parts from reference TRBV28 and TRBJ2-1): DVKVTQSSRYLVKRTGEKVFLECVQDMDHENMFWYRQDPGLGLRLIYFSYDVKMKEKGDIPEGYSVSREKKERFSLILESASTNQTSMYLCASSRLAGGYNEQFFGPGTRLTVL.

The chain recombines TRBV2 with TRBJ1-1; D is undetermined. The CDR3 loop spans 14 amino acids. Trimming pared 2 bases from V and 1 base from J, leaving 8 bases between. Germline CDR1 reads SNHLY; CDR2 reads FYNNEI. CDR3 sequence (DNA): TGTGCCAGCAGTGAATTCACAGCGAACACTGAAGCTTTCTTT. Translating gives CASSEFTANTEAFF.

The genes are TRBV10-3 and TRBJ1-2; no definite D call. The germline CDR1 and CDR2 sequences are ENHRY and SYGVKD. Trimming cost V 5 bases and J 3 bases, with 13 bases left between them. The CDR3 extends over 14 amino acids. CDR3 sequence reads: CAISREQADYGYTF. In DNA, the CDR3 is TGTGCCATCAGTAGGGAACAAGCGGACTATGGCTACACCTTC.

The sample holds a few counts of this clone. The V gene is TRBV6-6, the J gene TRBJ2-7; the match to TRBD2 covers 7 bases. CDR3 length equals 15 residues. Germline V gives CDR1 MNHNY, CDR2 SVGAGI (reference sequence). Trimming at V came to 4 bases and at J to 6 bases, leaving 12 bases not matched to a gene. In DNA, the CDR3 is TGTGCCAGCAGTTCCCATGCGACTAGCCTAGGCGAGCAGTACTTC. It codes for CASSSHATSLGEQYF.

The rearrangement links TRBV5-1 to TRBJ1-1, with 7 bases fitting TRBD1. In germline, CDR1 is SGHRS, CDR2 YFSETQ. The CDR3 is 14 amino acids. The V and J ends lost 3 bases and 1 base, in that order; junction bases with no gene match: 3. This CDR3 reads CASSSGGRNTEAFF. The CDR3, as DNA: TGCGCCAGCAGCTCAGGGGGAAGGAACACTGAAGCTTTCTTT. Filled out from reference TRBV5-1 and TRBJ1-1, the complete variable domain reads KAGVTQTPRYLIKTRGQQVTLSCSPISGHRSVSWYQQTPGQGLQFLFEYFSETQRNKGNFPGRFSGRQFSNSRSEMNVSTLELGDSALYLCASSSGGRNTEAFFGQGTRLTVV.

In the case of this clone: A junction boundary mismatches the germline segment, possibly from a read error. V and J are TRBV29-1 and TRBJ2-7; 7 bases are a match to TRBD2. CDR1 and CDR2 (germline): SQVTM, ANQGSEA. CDR3 length equals 13 residues. CDR3 DNA: TGCAGCGTCCATGGCGGGAGCTCCAACGAGCAGTACTTC. It encodes CSVHGGSSNEQYF.

V and J are TRBV30 and TRBJ2-7, with 10 bases fitting TRBD2. CDR3 size: 15 residues. Germline lookup yields CDR1 GTSNPN and CDR2 SVGIG (reference sequence). V lost 2 bases to trimming and J lost 5 bases; unmatched junction nucleotides: 9. CDR3 in DNA: TGTGCCTGGAGTCTGTCTAGCGGGAGTAACCACGAGCAGTACTTC. Amino acid sequence: CAWSLSSGSNHEQYF.

A single count supports this clone. This chain joins TRBV7-2 and TRBJ2-3; D remains unclear. With 1 base removed from V and 3 bases from J, the gap between germline ends came to 8 bases. The CDR3 runs 14 residues. The germline V gene has CDR1 SGHTA and CDR2 FQGNSA. The CDR3 is CASSLGSETDTQYF. In DNA, the CDR3 is TGTGCCAGCAGCTTAGGGTCTGAGACAGATACGCAGTATTTT.

This chain uses TRBV2 with TRBJ2-7; 10 bases line up with TRBD1. The V gene end was trimmed by 5 bases and the J gene end by 10 bases; junction bases not matched to a gene: 5. The length of the CDR3 is 12 residues. Germline lookup yields CDR1 SNHLY and CDR2 FYNNEI. CDR3 region: CASSPGTGVQYF. CDR3 DNA: TGTGCCAGCAGTCCGGGGACAGGGGTACAGTACTTC.

This CDR3 is CAISPAGAGDTQYF. CDR3 DNA sequence: TGTGCCATCAGCCCAGCGGGAGCAGGGGATACGCAGTATTTT. The J gene is TRBJ2-3, the V gene TRBV10-3; TRBD2 matches 8 bases. CDR1 ENHRY and CDR2 SYGVKD come from the germline V gene. V was pared by 6 bases and J by 6 bases, with 8 bases of the junction left unmatched. The CDR3 is made up of 14 amino acids.

The rearrangement joins TRBV11-2 to TRBJ1-1, with D possibly being TRBD1 (5 bases). The CDR3 spans 15 residues. The germline gives CDR1 SGHAT, CDR2 FQNNGV. Trimming cost V 1 base and J 0 bases, with 9 bases left between them. Written as DNA, the CDR3 is TGTGCCAGCAGCTTAGGTGGGGGGATGAACACTGAAGCTTTCTTT. Protein: CASSLGGGMNTEAFF.

This clone has a handful of counts. The chain uses TRBV9 and TRBJ1-3; no definite D call. CDR1 is SGDLS and CDR2 is YYNGEE in the germline V gene. CDR3 size: 13 residues. Trimming left V 4 bases short and J 0 bases short, with 5 bases between. The chain's CDR3 is CASSPPSGNTIYF. CDR3 DNA: TGTGCCAGCAGCCCTCCCTCTGGAAACACCATATATTTT.

The chain has TRBV6-1 and TRBJ1-3, with D perhaps matching TRBD1 (6 bases). V lost 8 bases, J lost 0 bases, and 8 bases lay in between. The CDR3 spans 13 residues. Germline V gives CDR1 MNHNS, CDR2 SASEGT. The CDR3 coding sequence is TGTGCCAGCGGACAGCTCTCTGGAAACACCATATATTTT. Translated, it gives CASGQLSGNTIYF.

The chain is built from TRBV19 and TRBJ2-2; the D gene is possibly TRBD2 (7 bases). The germline gives CDR1 LNHDA, CDR2 SQIVND (reference sequence). This CDR3 has 14 residues. With 11 bases removed from V and 0 bases from J, the gap between germline ends came to 13 bases. CDR3 sequence reads: CAGRDNPNTGELFF. As DNA, the CDR3 is TGTGCCGGGAGGGACAACCCGAACACCGGGGAGCTGTTTTTT.

In its sample, this clone was seen a few times. This rearrangement joins TRBV19 to TRBJ1-4, with 9 bases identical to TRBD1. Germline V gene lookup returns CDR1 LNHDA and CDR2 SQIVND (reference sequence). Trimming removed 3 bases from V and 8 bases from J; junction bases left unmatched: 10. The CDR3 spans 16 residues. CDR3 sequence: CASSMDRGPTREKLFF. In nucleotides, the CDR3 is TGTGCCAGTAGTATGGACAGGGGCCCTACGAGGGAAAAACTGTTTTTT.